A selection of T cell receptor beta chains follows, all from one sample in a study of Graves' ophthalmopathy and Graves' hyperthyroidism. One entry per CDR3 protein, called by TCRdb with MiXCR from the multiplex PCR reads. The table shows around 600,000 distinct CDR3 sequences, with about 41% occurring only once. Material for sequencing was peripheral blood. The source is an adult man with Graves' ophthalmopathy. CDR3s leave out the opening cysteine and the closing phenylalanine or tryptophan. Fields, in order: J gene, V gene, CDR3 protein.

TRBJ1-5 TRBV28 ASMRAKSNQPQH
TRBJ2-7 TRBV20-1 SAPKGTGGLEQY
TRBJ1-2 TRBV12-3/TRBV12-4 ASSLGTGGGYGYT
TRBJ2-7 TRBV7-9 ASSLSVVDEQY
TRBJ2-3 TRBV2 ASSAWVLADTQY
TRBJ2-5 TRBV29-1 SLVGDRETQY
TRBJ1-2 TRBV29-1 SVPHPLGQGPPHGYT
TRBJ1-1 TRBV20-1 STTRDGYTEAF
TRBJ2-7 TRBV7-2 ASSLGQAFYEQY
TRBJ2-5 TRBV7-9 ASSPIGAHLQETQY
TRBJ1-1 TRBV4-2 ASSQVGELHYTEAF
TRBJ2-6 TRBV7-9 ASTSGAGANVLT
TRBJ2-7 TRBV19 ASRYSNVDRKQY
TRBJ2-6 TRBV12-3/TRBV12-4 ASYLAGVGPNVLT
TRBJ1-1 TRBV9 ASSSLGGGGAF
TRBJ2-7 TRBV20-1 SARAERTADYEQY
TRBJ2-5 TRBV5-1 ASSFPRAQY
TRBJ2-2 TRBV6-6 ASSERGELF
TRBJ2-7 TRBV7-9 ASSPPGQGIYEQY
- TRBV7-2 ASTTEGEQF
TRBJ2-7 TRBV10-2 ASSPRWGAYEQY
TRBJ1-1 TRBV25-1 ASRQTGVNTEAF
- TRBV20-1 SANPNRYNEQF
TRBJ1-2 TRBV7-2 ASSLISGSTYGYT
TRBJ2-5 TRBV9 ASSVEVGSSETQY
TRBJ1-4 TRBV20-1 SARGTDFNEKLF
TRBJ2-2 TRBV19 ASTPGNQHTGELF
TRBJ2-5 TRBV24-1 ATSDLGTGGQDTQY
TRBJ2-2 TRBV7-3 ASGPPNTGELF
TRBJ1-5 TRBV15 ATSRANSGTETQH
TRBJ1-2 TRBV14 ASSPGGYYGYT
TRBJ2-3 TRBV7-9 ASSSPGGTDTQY
TRBJ2-7 TRBV25-1 ASSPTQGAAYEQY
TRBJ1-3 TRBV5-1 ASPSFVRGREGNTIY
TRBJ2-5 TRBV19 ASSKVGQETQY
TRBJ2-2 TRBV19 ASSIDAGASDFTGELF
TRBJ1-1 TRBV10-3 ASRTGNRAF
TRBJ2-1 TRBV7-9 ASSLAVAYLGNWQF
TRBJ1-6 TRBV20-1 SARRYNLH
TRBJ2-5 TRBV3-2 ASSQAQGRETQY
TRBJ2-5 TRBV10-2 ASSLTSGGEETQY
TRBJ2-5 TRBV29-1 SSELTGEGETQY
TRBJ1-3 TRBV24-1 ATSDRGNTIY
TRBJ2-5 TRBV5-8 ASSPVMREGRETQY
TRBJ2-2 TRBV3-1 ASSPSGLAPGELF
TRBJ2-7 TRBV24-1 ATSDGQGGAYEQY
TRBJ1-4 TRBV2 ASSGGQEGNEKLF
TRBJ2-7 TRBV4-1 ASSQEKYRTYGQY
TRBJ2-5 TRBV20-1 SVREGMETQY
TRBJ1-5 TRBV19 ASSTSEGFRGNQPQH
TRBJ2-7 TRBV12-3/TRBV12-4 ASSVIGAYEQY
TRBJ2-5 TRBV7-3 ASSHSGSQETQY
TRBJ2-7 TRBV10-3 ASRTGQGAYEQY
TRBJ2-7 TRBV5-1 ASGPGGTSGSTEQY
TRBJ2-7 TRBV7-9 ASSEWGHSYEQY